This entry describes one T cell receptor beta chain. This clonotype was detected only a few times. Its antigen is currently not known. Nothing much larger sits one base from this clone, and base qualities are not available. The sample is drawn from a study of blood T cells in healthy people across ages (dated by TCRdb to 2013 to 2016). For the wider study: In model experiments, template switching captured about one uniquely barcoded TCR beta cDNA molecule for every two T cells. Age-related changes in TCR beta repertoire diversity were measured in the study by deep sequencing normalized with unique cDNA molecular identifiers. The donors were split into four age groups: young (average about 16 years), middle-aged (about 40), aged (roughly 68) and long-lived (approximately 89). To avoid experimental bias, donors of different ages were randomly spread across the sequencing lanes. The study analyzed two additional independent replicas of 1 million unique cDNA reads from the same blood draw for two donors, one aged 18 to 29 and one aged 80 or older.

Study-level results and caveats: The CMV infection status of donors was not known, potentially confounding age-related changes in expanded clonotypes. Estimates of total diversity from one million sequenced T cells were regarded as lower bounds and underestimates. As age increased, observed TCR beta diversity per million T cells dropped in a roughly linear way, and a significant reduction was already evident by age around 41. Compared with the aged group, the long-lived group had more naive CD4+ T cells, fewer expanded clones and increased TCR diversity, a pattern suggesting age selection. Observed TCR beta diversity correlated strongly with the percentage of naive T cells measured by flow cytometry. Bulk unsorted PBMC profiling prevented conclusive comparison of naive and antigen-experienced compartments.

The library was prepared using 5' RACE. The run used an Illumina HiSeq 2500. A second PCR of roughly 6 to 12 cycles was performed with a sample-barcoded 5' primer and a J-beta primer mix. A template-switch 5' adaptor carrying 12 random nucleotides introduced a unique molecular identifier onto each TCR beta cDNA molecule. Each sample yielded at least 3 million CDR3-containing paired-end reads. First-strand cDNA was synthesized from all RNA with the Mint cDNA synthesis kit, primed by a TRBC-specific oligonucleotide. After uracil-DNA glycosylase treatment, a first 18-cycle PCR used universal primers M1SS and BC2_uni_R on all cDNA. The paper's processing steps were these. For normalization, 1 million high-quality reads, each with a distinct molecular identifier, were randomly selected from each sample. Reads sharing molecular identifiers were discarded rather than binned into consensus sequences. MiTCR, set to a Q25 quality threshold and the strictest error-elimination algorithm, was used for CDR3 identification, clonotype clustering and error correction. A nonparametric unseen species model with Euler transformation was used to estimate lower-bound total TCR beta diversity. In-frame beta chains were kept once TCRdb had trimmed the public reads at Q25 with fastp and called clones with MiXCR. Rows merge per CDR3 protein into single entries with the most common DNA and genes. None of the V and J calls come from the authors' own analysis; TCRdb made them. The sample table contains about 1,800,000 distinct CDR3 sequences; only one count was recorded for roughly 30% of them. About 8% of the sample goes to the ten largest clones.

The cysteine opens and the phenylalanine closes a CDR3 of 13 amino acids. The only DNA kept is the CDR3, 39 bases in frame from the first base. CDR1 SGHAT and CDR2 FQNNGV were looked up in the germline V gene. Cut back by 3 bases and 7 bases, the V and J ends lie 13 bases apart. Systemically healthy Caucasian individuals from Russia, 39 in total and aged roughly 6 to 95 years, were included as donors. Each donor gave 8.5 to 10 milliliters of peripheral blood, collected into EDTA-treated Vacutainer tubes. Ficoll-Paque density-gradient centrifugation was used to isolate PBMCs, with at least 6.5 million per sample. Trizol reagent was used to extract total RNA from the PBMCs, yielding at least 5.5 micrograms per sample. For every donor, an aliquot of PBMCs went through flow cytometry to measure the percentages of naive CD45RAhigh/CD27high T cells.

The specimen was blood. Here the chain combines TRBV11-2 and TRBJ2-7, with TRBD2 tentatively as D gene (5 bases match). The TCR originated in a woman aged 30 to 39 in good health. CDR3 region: CASSFGGRDEQYF. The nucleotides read TGTGCCAGCAGCTTTGGAGGTCGGGATGAGCAGTACTTC.